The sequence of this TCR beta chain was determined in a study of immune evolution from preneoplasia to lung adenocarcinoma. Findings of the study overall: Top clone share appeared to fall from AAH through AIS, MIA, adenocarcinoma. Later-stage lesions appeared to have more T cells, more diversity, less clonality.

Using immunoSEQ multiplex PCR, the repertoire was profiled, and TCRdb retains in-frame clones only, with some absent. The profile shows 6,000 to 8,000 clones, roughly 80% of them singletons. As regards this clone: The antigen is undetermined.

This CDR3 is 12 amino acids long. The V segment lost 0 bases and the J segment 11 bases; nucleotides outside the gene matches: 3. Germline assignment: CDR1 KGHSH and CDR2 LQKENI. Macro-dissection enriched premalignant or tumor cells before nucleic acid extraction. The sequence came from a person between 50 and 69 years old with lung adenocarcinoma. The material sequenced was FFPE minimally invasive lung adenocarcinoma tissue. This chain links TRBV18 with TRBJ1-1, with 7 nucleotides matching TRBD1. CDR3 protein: CASSPPTGVAFF. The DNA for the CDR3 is TGTGCCAGCTCACCACCTACAGGGGTGGCTTTCTTT.